The rows below give T cell receptor beta chains drawn from one sample of a study of CD8 T cells in Susac syndrome. TCRdb ran MiXCR on the immunoSEQ multiplex PCR reads and lists one entry per CDR3 protein. The profile covers some 160,000 distinct CDR3 sequences, with approximately 94% appearing a single time and over 0.065% taken by the ten largest. The sequencing input was CD4+ T cells from PBMCs. The source of these receptors is a human donor with Susac syndrome. Each CDR3 is given with its conserved first and last residue. The D gene is left open where the match is weak. Clone size is not always given. Where it is, it says once, few, many or a class for expanded clones.

clone_size: few
d_call: NA
v_call: TRBV7-9
j_call: TRBJ2-2
cdr3_nt: TGTGCCAGCAGCTTAGTCGGGAACACCGGGGAGCTGTTTTTT
cdr3_aa: CASSLVGNTGELFF

clone_size: NA
d_call: NA
v_call: TRBV3-1
j_call: TRBJ2-7
cdr3_nt: TGTGCCAGCAGCCAAGGTTTCTACGAGCAGTACTTC
cdr3_aa: CASSQGFYEQYF

clone_size: NA
d_call: NA
v_call: TRBV29-1
j_call: TRBJ2-7
cdr3_nt: TGCAGCGTTGCGCAGGGGTACGAGCAGTACTTC
cdr3_aa: CSVAQGYEQYF

clone_size: NA
d_call: TRBD2
v_call: TRBV10-3
j_call: TRBJ2-3
cdr3_nt: TGTGCCATCAGTGACACCGGGACTAGGGGCACAGATACGCAGTATTTT
cdr3_aa: CAISDTGTRGTDTQYF

clone_size: NA
d_call: NA
v_call: TRBV7-6
j_call: TRBJ2-5
cdr3_nt: TGTGCCAGCAGTCGCCAAACCATCTCGGGGGAGACCCAGTACTTC
cdr3_aa: CASSRQTISGETQYF

clone_size: NA
d_call: TRBD2
v_call: TRBV3-1
j_call: TRBJ2-1
cdr3_nt: TGTGCCAGCAGTAGTAGCGGGAGGGTATACAATGAGCAGTTCTTC
cdr3_aa: CASSSSGRVYNEQFF

clone_size: NA
d_call: NA
v_call: TRBV5-6
j_call: TRBJ2-7
cdr3_nt: TGTGCCAGCAGCTTGGCCGTAACCTACGAGCAGTACTTC
cdr3_aa: CASSLAVTYEQYF

clone_size: NA
d_call: NA
v_call: TRBV27
j_call: TRBJ2-2
cdr3_nt: TGTGCCAGCAGTTTTCAGGGGATCACCGGGGAGCTGTTTTTT
cdr3_aa: CASSFQGITGELFF

clone_size: NA
d_call: TRBD2
v_call: TRBV5-1
j_call: TRBJ2-1
cdr3_nt: TGCGCCAGCAGCTTGGTCACCGGGACTAGGTACAATGAGCAGTTCTTC
cdr3_aa: CASSLVTGTRYNEQFF

clone_size: NA
d_call: NA
v_call: TRBV28
j_call: TRBJ2-5
cdr3_nt: TGTGCCAGCAGACCGACAGGCCTACTCGTTAGCCAGTACTTC
cdr3_aa: CASRPTGLLVSQYF

clone_size: NA
d_call: NA
v_call: TRBV28
j_call: TRBJ2-7
cdr3_nt: TGTGCCAGCAGTTTATTCCTTGGCAGTCGGGGCGAGCAGTACTTC
cdr3_aa: CASSLFLGSRGEQYF

clone_size: NA
d_call: NA
v_call: TRBV20-1
j_call: TRBJ2-1
cdr3_nt: TGCAGCGCTAGAATCCCTCGGTACCAGCGGACTTACAATGAGCAGTTCTTC
cdr3_aa: CSARIPRYQRTYNEQFF

clone_size: NA
d_call: NA
v_call: TRBV7-6
j_call: TRBJ1-4
cdr3_nt: TGTGCCAGCAGCTTAGGGACCGTCGAAAATGAAAAACTGTTTTTT
cdr3_aa: CASSLGTVENEKLFF

clone_size: NA
d_call: TRBD2
v_call: TRBV20-1
j_call: TRBJ2-7
cdr3_nt: TGCAGTGCTAGTGGAATAGCGGGAGGGCGAGACTACGAGCAGTACTTC
cdr3_aa: CSASGIAGGRDYEQYF